This section outlines one T cell receptor beta chain sequence together with its context. The antigen remains undetermined. TCRdb's table, derived via immunoSEQ multiplex PCR, lists solely in-frame clones and lacks some. The sample lists 15,000 or so clones; 83% were seen once. There was relapse after autologous stem cell transplantation in every patient, and there was variation in brentuximab vedotin exposure. Progressive disease, partial response or complete response was each patient's best response. The length of the CDR3 is 17 residues. J lost 5 bases, V lost 0 bases, and 9 bases had no gene match. The germline V gene has CDR1 SGHDN and CDR2 FVKESK. This record belongs to a study of PD-1 blockade in classical Hodgkin lymphoma. Study-level findings and limits: Baseline diversity resembling that of newly diagnosed patients was seen in complete responders. Reported findings placed baseline TCR diversity lower in newly diagnosed patients (compared with healthy donors). Researchers reported that CD4+ TCR diversity, though not CD8+, rose significantly by C4D1.

Sequences were derived from peripheral blood mononuclear cells (PBMCs), sampled at baseline. V and J are TRBV14 and TRBJ1-2; 10 nucleotides match TRBD1. This receptor was taken from a human donor with classical Hodgkin lymphoma. The CDR3 sequence is CASSQDAGTGAVYGYTF. For the CDR3, the DNA is TGTGCCAGCAGCCAAGACGCCGGGACAGGGGCCGTTTATGGCTACACCTTC.